This TCR beta chain was profiled in a study of T cells expressing NK-cell markers. UMIs accompanied the 5'RACE template switching by which TCR beta cDNA was made. One entry per CDR3 protein, without DNA, is what TCRdb gives after re-calling the 5' RACE reads. The table lists fewer than 300,000 distinct CDR3 sequences. CDR1 and CDR2 from the germline V gene are WNHNN and SYGVQD (reference sequence). The CDR3 length is 14 residues. Sequencing used blood T cells: a sorted CD56 or NKG2C T cell subset, CD4+ or CD8+ T cells, or bulk PBMC T cells (not recorded which). The clonotype was recovered from a woman aged 18-69 years in good health. V usage is TRBV10-1 and J usage is TRBJ2-2. The chain's CDR3 is CASSVAAPAGELFF.